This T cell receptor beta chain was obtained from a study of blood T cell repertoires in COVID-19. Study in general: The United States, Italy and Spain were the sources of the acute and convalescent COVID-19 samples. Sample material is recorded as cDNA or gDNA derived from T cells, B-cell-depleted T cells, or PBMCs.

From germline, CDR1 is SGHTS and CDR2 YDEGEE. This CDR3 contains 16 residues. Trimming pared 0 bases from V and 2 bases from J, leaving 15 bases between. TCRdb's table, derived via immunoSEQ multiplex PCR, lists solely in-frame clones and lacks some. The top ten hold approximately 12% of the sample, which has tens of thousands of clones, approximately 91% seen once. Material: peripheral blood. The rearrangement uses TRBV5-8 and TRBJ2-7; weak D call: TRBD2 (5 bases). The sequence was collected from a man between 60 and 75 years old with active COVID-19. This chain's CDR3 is CASSLGPPGIPYEQYF. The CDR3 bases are TGTGCCAGCAGCTTGGGGCCTCCGGGGATCCCCTACGAGCAGTACTTC.